A single sample is the source of the 19 T cell receptor beta chains below, sequenced in a study of blood T cell repertoires in COVID-19. The method was immunoSEQ multiplex PCR; TCRdb's version includes in-frame clones alone and lacks a portion of them. Of about 76,000 clones in the sample, around nine tenths were seen once. The sample taken for sequencing was peripheral blood. The origin of the receptors is a human donor in a cohort sampled during active COVID-19.

J is TRBJ1-5 and V is TRBV6-4; 7 bases are shared with TRBD1. The CDR3 is 15 amino acids. V lost 3 bases, J lost 2 bases, and 4 bases stayed unmatched. CDR1 is MRHNA and CDR2 is SNTAGT in the germline V gene. The CDR3, as DNA: TGTGCCAGCAGTGAAGGGGGCTTGGGCAATCAGCCCCAGCATTTT. Amino acids: CASSEGGLGNQPQHF.

The chain combines TRBV4-1 with TRBJ2-7; D is undetermined. Germline lookup yields CDR1 MGHRA and CDR2 YSYEKL. This CDR3 has 13 amino acids. Trimming pared 4 bases from V and 2 bases from J, leaving 9 bases between. Here the CDR3 DNA reads TGCGCCAGCAGCCCACTCCCCCCCTACGAGCAGTACTTC. It specifies CASSPLPPYEQYF.

The rearrangement links TRBV5-1 to TRBJ2-5; weak D call: TRBD2 (6 bases). The ends were cut back, 4 bases at V and 5 bases at J, with 12 bases in the middle. Per germline, CDR1 SGHRS and CDR2 YFSETQ. CDR3 length: 13 amino acids. The CDR3 here is CASSPGAKETQYF. Here the CDR3 DNA reads TGCGCCAGCAGCCCGGGAGCCAAGGAGACCCAGTACTTC.

The chain carries TRBV5-4 and TRBJ2-7; 8 bases match TRBD2. After removal of 4 bases from V and 7 bases from J, the junction contained 10 bases not matched to a gene. The germline V gene has CDR1 SGHNT and CDR2 YYREEE (reference sequence). The length of the CDR3 is 14 residues. The CDR3 coding sequence is TGTGCCAGCAGCCCGACCCGGCCGGGGGGGGAGCAGTACTTC. Protein sequence: CASSPTRPGGEQYF.

The chain is built from TRBV5-1 and TRBJ2-1, with a weak D call TRBD1 (5 bases). The CDR3 contains 14 residues. Germline V gene data show CDR1 as SGHRS and CDR2 as YFSETQ. The germline V and J ends were trimmed by 1 base and 5 bases, with 10 bases remaining between them. The CDR3: CASSLTGMNNEQFF. In DNA form, the CDR3 reads TGCGCCAGCAGCTTGACAGGTATGAACAATGAGCAGTTCTTC.

In DNA, the CDR3 is TGCGCCAGCAGCCTAAGGACAGGGATGGGGTCCTACGAGCAGTACTTC. Translating gives CASSLRTGMGSYEQYF. The rearrangement uses TRBV5-1 and TRBJ2-7; 8 bases map to TRBD1. The germline gives CDR1 SGHRS, CDR2 YFSETQ. Unmatched junction bases numbered 10, after V lost 4 bases and J lost 1 base. The CDR3 has 16 residues.

The chain employs TRBV5-1 and TRBJ1-3; 7 bases line up with TRBD1. The germline CDR1 and CDR2 sequences are SGHRS and YFSETQ. The CDR3 totals 15 residues. V was pared by 5 bases and J by 10 bases, with 15 bases of the junction left unmatched. CDR3 loop: CASRRGQASIDTIYF. CDR3 nucleotide sequence: TGCGCCAGCAGGAGAGGACAGGCTTCTATTGATACCATATATTTT.

The chain carries TRBV18 and TRBJ2-5; D gene uncertain. The CDR3 contains 14 residues. Trimming took off 0 bases at V and 2 bases at J, with 7 bases between the two ends. Germline V lookup: CDR1 KGHSH, CDR2 LQKENI. CDR3 nucleotides: TGTGCCAGCTCACCACCCCCAGGACAAGAGACCCAGTACTTC. Amino acid sequence: CASSPPPGQETQYF.

The chain uses TRBV2 and TRBJ2-7; 11 bases are a match to TRBD1. V dropped 6 bases and J dropped 5; count of bases not matched to a gene: 9. Germline CDR1 SNHLY, CDR2 FYNNEI. CDR3 length equals 15 residues. This chain's CDR3 is CASSRTGQGAHEQYF. The CDR3 coding sequence is TGTGCCAGCAGCCGAACAGGACAGGGGGCTCACGAGCAGTACTTC.

The chain carries TRBV7-6 and TRBJ2-2; TRBD1 agrees at 9 bases. The CDR3 has 15 residues. J lost 7 bases, V lost 8 bases, and 11 bases had no gene match. Germline V gene lookup returns CDR1 SGHVS and CDR2 FNYEAQ. CDR3 nucleotides: TGTGCCAGCGGGCAGGCGGACAGGGGAAACGGGGAGCTGTTTTTT. Protein product: CASGQADRGNGELFF.

J is TRBJ2-7 and V is TRBV5-1; unclear D gene. V lost 0 bases, J lost 0 bases, and 10 bases lay in between. This CDR3 contains 15 residues. Germline V CDR1 and CDR2: SGHRS, YFSETQ. DNA of the CDR3: TGCGCCAGCAGCTTGGCCGGCAGGCCCTCCTACGAGCAGTACTTC. It translates to CASSLAGRPSYEQYF.

This chain uses TRBV28 with TRBJ1-2, with unresolved D. Germline V CDR1 and CDR2: MDHEN, SYDVKM. The CDR3 covers 13 residues. Trimming removed 2 bases from V and 4 bases from J, with 8 bases in between. The CDR3 here is CASSLASFYGYTF. In DNA, the CDR3 is TGTGCCAGCAGTTTAGCGTCGTTCTATGGCTACACCTTC.

The chain uses TRBV19 and TRBJ2-4, with D possibly TRBD1 on 6 matching bases. CDR1 LNHDA and CDR2 SQIVND come from the germline V gene (reference sequence). V shed 3 bases and J shed 0 bases, with 30 bases lying between them. The CDR3 covers 22 residues. The CDR3 DNA sequence: TGTGCCAGTAGTATGGTGGGTGGCAGGGGCAGCCTTCTGGATCTAGCCAAAAACATTCAGTACTTC. It codes for CASSMVGGRGSLLDLAKNIQYF.

In its sample, this clone was seen a few times. The V gene is TRBV5-1, the J gene TRBJ2-3; D is uncertain. V was clipped by 0 bases and J by 3 bases, with 14 bases between them. This CDR3 has 16 residues. The germline V gene has CDR1 SGHRS and CDR2 YFSETQ. The CDR3 here is CASSLAGSTQTDTQYF. The CDR3 DNA reads as TGCGCCAGCAGCTTGGCCGGGTCTACTCAAACAGATACGCAGTATTTT.

V gene TRBV4-1 combines with J gene TRBJ2-3; 7 bases are shared with TRBD1. The CDR3 spans 16 residues. Trimming removed 5 bases from V and 2 bases from J; junction bases left unmatched: 10. Per germline, CDR1 MGHRA and CDR2 YSYEKL. CDR3 DNA sequence: TGCGCCAGCAGCGCCAGAACAGGGGCCCCCACAGATACGCAGTATTTT. Its translation: CASSARTGAPTDTQYF.

This clone was detected a few times. V usage is TRBV5-1 and J usage is TRBJ2-7; TRBD2 matches 10 bases. Germline assignment: CDR1 SGHRS and CDR2 YFSETQ. V lost 1 base and J lost 0; bases outside the gene matches: 16. The CDR3 has 20 amino acids. The CDR3 spells CASSLKPQSTSGTYSYEQYF. The CDR3 nucleotides read TGCGCCAGCAGCTTGAAGCCCCAATCAACTAGCGGGACTTACTCCTACGAGCAGTACTTC. Full variable domain (rest looked up from reference TRBV5-1 and TRBJ2-7): KAGVTQTPRYLIKTRGQQVTLSCSPISGHRSVSWYQQTPGQGLQFLFEYFSETQRNKGNFPGRFSGRQFSNSRSEMNVSTLELGDSALYLCASSLKPQSTSGTYSYEQYFGPGTRLTVT.

The J gene is TRBJ2-1, the V gene TRBV28; 11 nucleotides line up with TRBD2. V lost 8 bases, J lost 2 bases, and 2 bases stayed unmatched. Germline values: CDR1 MDHEN, CDR2 SYDVKM. The CDR3 totals 14 residues. The DNA for the CDR3 is TGTGCCAGCTTAGCGGGGGGGACCTACAATGAGCAGTTCTTC. It translates to CASLAGGTYNEQFF.

This clone has a handful of counts. J is TRBJ1-1 and V is TRBV7-9, with D maybe TRBD1 (6 bases). V was shortened by 4 bases and J by 3 bases, with 21 bases between the two germline ends. The germline CDR1 and CDR2 sequences are SEHNR and FQNEAQ (reference sequence). The CDR3 extends over 17 amino acids. CDR3 in amino acids: CASSSDFTGSRDTEAFF. For the CDR3, the DNA is TGTGCCAGCAGCTCCGACTTTACAGGGTCCCGCGACACTGAAGCTTTCTTT.

The CDR3 loop reads CASSPKYSSDTQYF. CDR3 DNA sequence: TGTGCCAGCAGCCCGAAGTACTCCTCAGATACGCAGTATTTT. J is TRBJ2-3 and V is TRBV3-1 (or the pseudogene TRBV3-2); the D is unclear. The CDR3 is made up of 14 amino acids. Per germline, CDR1 LGHDT and CDR2 YNNKEL (reference sequence). Deletions cut 4 bases from V and 4 bases from J, with 12 bases between.